The 26 T cell receptor beta chains in this list originate from one sample, sequenced in a study of blood T cell repertoires in COVID-19. Sequencing was performed with immunoSEQ multiplex PCR; in TCRdb, only in-frame clones are kept and a portion is missing. The table shows 300,000 to 450,000 clones, with about nine tenths occurring only once. Sample: peripheral blood. Receptor source: a woman between 55 and 75 years old with COVID-19, enrolled during active disease.

The chain carries TRBV10-2 and TRBJ2-3, with D tentatively TRBD1 (5 bases). The CDR3 is 14 residues long. Trimming left V 3 bases short and J 4 bases short, with 11 bases between. CDR1 is WSHSY, CDR2 SAAADI, per germline. The CDR3: CASSDRQGADTQYF. The CDR3 coding sequence is TGCGCCAGCAGTGATCGGCAGGGTGCAGATACGCAGTATTTT.

The chain combines TRBV5-6 with TRBJ1-2, with D uncertain. This CDR3 comprises 16 residues. V lost 4 bases and J lost 3, with 19 bases in between. The germline V gene has CDR1 SGHDT and CDR2 YYEEEE. The CDR3 coding sequence is TGTGCCAGCAGCCCTCCGGAGGACGGACCGGACTATGGCTACACCTTC. It translates to CASSPPEDGPDYGYTF. Full variable domain (missing parts from reference TRBV5-6 and TRBJ1-2): DAGVTQSPTHLIKTRGQQVTLRCSPKSGHDTVSWYQQALGQGPQFIFQYYEEEERQRGNFPDRFSGHQFPNYSSELNVNALLLGDSALYLCASSPPEDGPDYGYTFGSGTRLTVV.

The chain joins TRBV2 to TRBJ1-2; 11 bases are a match to TRBD1. The length of the CDR3 is 12 residues. From germline, CDR1 is SNHLY and CDR2 FYNNEI. V lost 11 bases and J lost 10; bases outside the gene matches: 9. The CDR3 DNA is TGTGCCCAGCGGGGACAGGGGGTTCACTACACCTTC. Amino acids: CAQRGQGVHYTF.

The chain combines TRBV6-6 with TRBJ2-2, with 8 bases matching TRBD1. Germline loops: CDR1 MNHNY, CDR2 SVGAGI (reference sequence). Trimming removed 2 bases from V and 5 bases from J; junction bases left unmatched: 7. CDR3 size: 16 residues. CDR3 DNA: TGTGCCAGCAGTTACGGGGTGACAGGGGATACCGGGGAGCTGTTTTTT. Translation: CASSYGVTGDTGELFF.

As to this clone: Its ends do not fully match the called genes, so a read error is possible. The rearrangement uses TRBV6-5 and TRBJ1-1; no clear D gene. Germline V gene lookup returns CDR1 MNHEY and CDR2 SVGAGI. The CDR3 spans 12 residues. CDR3 in amino acids: CKLHGENTEAFF. In nucleotides, the CDR3 is TGCAAACTACACGGGGAGAACACTGAAGCTTTCTTT.

The J gene is TRBJ1-5, the V gene TRBV6-5; TRBD1 aligns across 8 bases. Per the germline V gene, CDR1 is MNHEY and CDR2 is SVGAGI. The CDR3 covers 15 residues. J was trimmed by 4 bases and V by 6 bases; bases with no gene match: 8. The DNA for the CDR3 is TGTGCCAGCAGGATCGACAGGGGCGTTAATCAGCCCCAGCATTTT. It translates to CASRIDRGVNQPQHF.

V gene TRBV24-1 combines with J gene TRBJ2-7, with D unresolved. Looked up from germline, CDR1 is KGHDR and CDR2 is SFDVKD. The CDR3 totals 15 residues. With 0 bases removed from V and 4 bases from J, the gap between germline ends came to 12 bases. As DNA, the CDR3 is TGTGCCACCAGTGATTTGAGTAACAGCCGATACGAGCAGTACTTC. Protein product: CATSDLSNSRYEQYF.

The V gene is TRBV6-2 or TRBV6-3, the J gene TRBJ1-1; TRBD1 matches at 7 bases. CDR1 and CDR2 from the germline V gene are MNHEY and SVGEGT. With 0 bases clipped from V and 7 bases from J, the junction kept 2 bases outside the gene matches. The CDR3 is 13 amino acids. The CDR3 bases are TGTGCCAGCAGTTACTCGACAGGGTTTGAAGCTTTCTTT. It codes for CASSYSTGFEAFF.

The V call is TRBV5-1, the J call TRBJ1-1; 7 bases agree with TRBD1. Germline lookup yields CDR1 SGHRS and CDR2 YFSETQ. V gave up 8 bases and J gave up 0 bases; unmatched junction bases: 16. The CDR3 consists of 17 residues. The CDR3 protein is CASKLGQVMGMNTEAFF. The DNA for the CDR3 is TGCGCCAGTAAATTAGGACAGGTCATGGGAATGAACACTGAAGCTTTCTTT.

This chain joins TRBV9 and TRBJ1-5; 10 bases align to TRBD1. CDR3 length equals 16 residues. Germline trimming cut 4 bases from V and 5 bases from J; bases unmatched to any gene: 9. From germline, CDR1 is SGDLS and CDR2 YYNGEE. The CDR3 region has the DNA TGTGCCAGCAGCTATTCCTCCGGGACAGGGGATCAGCCCCAGCATTTT. Residues: CASSYSSGTGDQPQHF.

This clone was counted once. This chain connects TRBV18 to TRBJ1-5; no clear D gene. Germline lookup yields CDR1 KGHSH and CDR2 LQKENI. The CDR3 consists of 15 residues. Trimming stripped 2 bases from V and 0 bases from J, with 8 bases between. DNA for the CDR3: TGTGCCAGCTCACCAGAACAGCTTAGCAATCAGCCCCAGCATTTT. Amino acids: CASSPEQLSNQPQHF.

The chain combines TRBV10-3 with TRBJ1-1; D is unresolved. This CDR3 is 12 amino acids long. V was clipped by 6 bases and J by 0 bases, with 5 bases between them. Germline V gives CDR1 ENHRY, CDR2 SYGVKD. CDR3 amino acids: CAISLLNTEAFF. DNA for the CDR3: TGTGCCATCAGCCTCTTGAACACTGAAGCTTTCTTT.

The chain is built from TRBV2 and TRBJ2-2; D call uncertain. The ends were cut back, 6 bases at V and 6 bases at J, with 14 bases in the middle. CDR1 and CDR2 (germline): SNHLY, FYNNEI. The CDR3 consists of 14 residues. The CDR3 here is CASRRLATSGELFF. The CDR3 coding sequence is TGTGCCAGCAGGCGTTTAGCTACATCCGGGGAGCTGTTTTTT.

The chain is built from TRBV14 and TRBJ2-1; possibly TRBD1 for D (6 bases). This CDR3 has 15 residues. Germline CDR1 reads SGHDN; CDR2 reads FVKESK. The V and J ends lost 2 bases and 6 bases respectively, with 14 bases between them. The chain's CDR3 is CASSQRTVLTNEQFF. The DNA of the CDR3 is TGTGCCAGCAGCCAAAGGACAGTTCTTACCAATGAGCAGTTCTTC.

This chain links TRBV7-6 with TRBJ2-1; the match to TRBD2 covers 9 bases. With V trimmed by 4 bases and J by 4 bases, 5 bases remained unmatched. The length of the CDR3 is 15 residues. CDR1 is SGHVS and CDR2 is FNYEAQ in the germline V gene. As DNA, the CDR3 is TGTGCCAGCAGCTCCATGCGGGGGGGTTACAATGAGCAGTTCTTC. Its protein is CASSSMRGGYNEQFF.

The gene calls are TRBV19 and TRBJ1-2; D unresolved. V was shortened by 0 bases and J by 6 bases, with 14 bases between the two germline ends. This CDR3 is built from 15 residues. CDR1 and CDR2 from the germline V gene are LNHDA and SQIVND (reference sequence). Here the CDR3 DNA reads TGTGCCAGTAGTATAGACGCAGGTCGTTCCGATGGCTACACCTTC. Translating it yields CASSIDAGRSDGYTF. The full variable domain, rest sourced from reference TRBV19 and TRBJ1-2, is DGGITQSPKYLFRKEGQNVTLSCEQNLNHDAMYWYRQDPGQGLRLIYYSQIVNDFQKGDIAEGYSVSREKKESFPLTVTSAQKNPTAFYLCASSIDAGRSDGYTFGSGTRLTVV.

The rearrangement uses TRBV9 and TRBJ1-3; D perhaps matches TRBD1 (5 bases). This CDR3 has 17 amino acids. Looked up from germline, CDR1 is SGDLS and CDR2 is YYNGEE. The V gene lost 4 bases and the J gene lost 4 bases, with 21 bases spanning the gap. DNA of the CDR3: TGTGCCAGCAGCCTCTGGGGCCTTTCCGGGGGAGGAAACACCATATATTTT. It codes for CASSLWGLSGGGNTIYF. Filled out from reference TRBV9 and TRBJ1-3, the complete variable domain reads DSGVTQTPKHLITATGQRVTLRCSPRSGDLSVYWYQQSLDQGLQFLIQYYNGEERAKGNILERFSAQQFPDLHSELNLSSLELGDSALYFCASSLWGLSGGGNTIYFGEGSWLTVV.

This clone has only one observation. V gene TRBV14 combines with J gene TRBJ1-1; a possible D gene is TRBD1 (5 bases). The germline CDR1 and CDR2 sequences are SGHDN and FVKESK. The CDR3 is made up of 15 amino acids. The V end was cut by 0 bases, the J end by 6 bases, with 14 bases between. CDR3 protein: CASSQESGHIAEAFF. In DNA form, the CDR3 reads TGTGCCAGCAGCCAAGAGTCAGGGCATATCGCTGAAGCTTTCTTT.

The chain recombines TRBV6-5 with TRBJ1-1; no clear D gene. The length of the CDR3 is 15 residues. The V and J ends lost 4 bases and 0 bases respectively, with 12 bases between them. Germline-derived CDR1 and CDR2 are MNHEY and SVGAGI. DNA for the CDR3: TGTGCCAGCAGTTCCCACAGCGGGATGAACACTGAAGCTTTCTTT. Encoded protein: CASSSHSGMNTEAFF.

This sequence joins TRBV7-3 and TRBJ2-3; TRBD2 matches 12 bases. Germline CDR1 is SGHTA and CDR2 is FQGTGA. V shed 4 bases, J shed 2 bases, and the junction held 4 bases outside the gene matches. This CDR3 is 16 amino acids long. CDR3 nucleotide sequence: TGTGCCAGCAGCTCCCTAGCGGGGGGGCTCACAGATACGCAGTATTTT. The encoded protein is CASSSLAGGLTDTQYF.

The V gene is TRBV5-1, the J gene TRBJ1-5, with D perhaps matching TRBD1 (6 bases). The CDR3 has 15 residues. The germline CDR1 and CDR2 sequences are SGHRS and YFSETQ. Trimming stripped 0 bases from V and 5 bases from J, with 12 bases between. The CDR3 DNA reads TGCGCCAGCAGCTTGGGGGCCAAGGGGGATCAGCCCCAGCATTTT. Its translation: CASSLGAKGDQPQHF.

Notes on this clone: Other DNA sequences in this sample translate to the same CDR3. The V call is TRBV5-1, the J call TRBJ1-1, with unresolved D. The CDR3 length is 13 residues. Deletions cut 4 bases from V and 1 base from J, with 8 bases between. Germline CDR1 and CDR2: SGHRS and YFSETQ. The DNA for the CDR3 is TGCGCCAGCAGCCTCCGACAGAACACTGAAGCTTTCTTT. Its protein product is CASSLRQNTEAFF.

The chain uses TRBV10-3 and TRBJ1-6; TRBD1 matches at 9 bases. Per the germline V gene, CDR1 is ENHRY and CDR2 is SYGVKD. With V trimmed by 6 bases and J by 6 bases, 3 bases remained unmatched. The CDR3 contains 14 residues. CDR3 region: CAIRPGQGNSPLHF. The CDR3 DNA reads TGTGCCATCAGGCCGGGACAGGGTAATTCACCCCTCCACTTT.

The chain couples TRBV5-1 to TRBJ2-2; 8 bases match TRBD2. Trimming removed 5 bases from V and 7 bases from J; junction bases left unmatched: 7. CDR3 length: 14 residues. Germline CDR1 reads SGHRS; CDR2 reads YFSETQ. CDR3 coding DNA: TGCGCCAGCAGTAGGACTAGCTTGGGCGGGGAGCTGTTTTTT. Amino acids: CASSRTSLGGELFF.

The J gene is TRBJ1-2, the V gene TRBV5-8; possibly TRBD1 for D (5 bases). This CDR3 region has 15 residues. Trimming cost V 2 bases and J 0 bases, with 11 bases left between them. Germline V gives CDR1 SGHTS, CDR2 YDEGEE. CDR3 DNA sequence: TGTGCCAGCAGCTTTCTTACAGGCGCTAACTATGGCTACACCTTC. Its translation: CASSFLTGANYGYTF.

The V call is TRBV7-8, the J call TRBJ1-1, with D perhaps TRBD1 (5 bases). The germline V and J ends were trimmed by 1 base and 4 bases, with 13 bases remaining between them. Germline CDR1 and CDR2: SGHVS and FQNEAQ. The CDR3 contains 15 residues. For the CDR3, the DNA is TGTGCCAGCAGCTTAGTAATGGGGGGGGGCACTGAAGCTTTCTTT. It encodes CASSLVMGGGTEAFF.